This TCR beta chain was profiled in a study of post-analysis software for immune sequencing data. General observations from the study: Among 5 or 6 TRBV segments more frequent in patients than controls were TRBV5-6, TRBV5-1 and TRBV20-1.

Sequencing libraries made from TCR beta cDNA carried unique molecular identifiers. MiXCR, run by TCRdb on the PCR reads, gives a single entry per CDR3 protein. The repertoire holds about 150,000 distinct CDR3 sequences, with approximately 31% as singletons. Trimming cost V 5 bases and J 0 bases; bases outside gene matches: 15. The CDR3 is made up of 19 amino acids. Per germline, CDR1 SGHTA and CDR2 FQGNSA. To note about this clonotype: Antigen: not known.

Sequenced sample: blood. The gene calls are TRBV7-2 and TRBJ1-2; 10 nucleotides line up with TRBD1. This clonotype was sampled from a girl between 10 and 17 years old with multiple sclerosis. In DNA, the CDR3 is TGTGCCAGCAGCCACAACCGGGACAGGGGTTTGAGCGCTAACTATGGCTACACCTTC. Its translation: CASSHNRDRGLSANYGYTF. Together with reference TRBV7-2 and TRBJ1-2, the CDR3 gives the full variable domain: GAGVSQSPSNKVTEKGKDVELRCDPISGHTALYWYRQSLGQGLEFLIYFQGNSAPDKSGLPSDRFSAERTGGSVSTLTIQRTQQEDSAVYLCASSHNRDRGLSANYGYTFGSGTRLTVV.